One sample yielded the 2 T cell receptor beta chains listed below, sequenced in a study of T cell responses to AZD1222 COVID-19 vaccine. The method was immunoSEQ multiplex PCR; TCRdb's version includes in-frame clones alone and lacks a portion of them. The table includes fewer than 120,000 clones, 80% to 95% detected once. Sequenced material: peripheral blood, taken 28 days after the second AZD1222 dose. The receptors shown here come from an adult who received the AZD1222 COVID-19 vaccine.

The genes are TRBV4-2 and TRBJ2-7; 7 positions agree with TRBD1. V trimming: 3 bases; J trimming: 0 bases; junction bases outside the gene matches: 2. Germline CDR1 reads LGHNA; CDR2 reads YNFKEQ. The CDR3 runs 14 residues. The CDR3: CASSQTGNSYEQYF. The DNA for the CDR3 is TGTGCCAGCAGCCAGACAGGGAACTCCTACGAGCAGTACTTC.

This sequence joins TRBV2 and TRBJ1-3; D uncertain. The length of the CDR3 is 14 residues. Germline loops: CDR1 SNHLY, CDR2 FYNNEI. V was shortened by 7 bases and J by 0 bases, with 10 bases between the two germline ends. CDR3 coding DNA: TGTGCCAGCACCCCCCGGGGCTCTGGAAACACCATATATTTT. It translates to CASTPRGSGNTIYF.